Below are 24 T cell receptor beta chains sequenced from a single sample in a study of cytomegalovirus exposure and HLA in healthy donors. PCR primers comprised 60 Vbeta and 13 Jbeta primers. Profiled with immunoSEQ multiplex PCR; TCRdb holds only in-frame clones, not every one. The table records hundreds of thousands of clones, 60% to 80% of them present only once. The specimen sequenced was PBMCs. All receptors derive from a male donor in good health and CMV-seronegative.

J is TRBJ2-7 and V is TRBV18, with D tentatively TRBD2 (5 bases). V was clipped by 0 bases and J by 4 bases, with 7 bases between them. The CDR3 extends over 13 amino acids. Looked up from germline, CDR1 is KGHSH and CDR2 is LQKENI. The CDR3 loop is CASSPPTGYEQYF. Written as DNA, the CDR3 is TGTGCCAGCTCACCACCAACGGGGTACGAGCAGTACTTC.

This chain links TRBV27 with TRBJ2-1; D gene unclear. CDR3 length: 15 amino acids. Deletions cut 3 bases from V and 4 bases from J, with 13 bases between. Germline V gene lookup returns CDR1 MNHEY and CDR2 SMNVEV (reference sequence). The CDR3 region is CASSFGLIGYNEQFF. The CDR3 coding sequence is TGTGCCAGCAGTTTTGGTCTCATCGGGTACAATGAGCAGTTCTTC.

The V gene is TRBV10-3, the J gene TRBJ1-5; 8 nucleotides line up with TRBD1. The CDR3 consists of 13 residues. CDR1 and CDR2 (germline): ENHRY, SYGVKD. V trimming: 6 bases; J trimming: 6 bases; junction bases outside the gene matches: 4. The CDR3 loop is CAISPGGGQPQHF. As DNA, the CDR3 is TGTGCCATCAGCCCAGGGGGCGGTCAGCCCCAGCATTTT.

The chain combines TRBV19 with TRBJ2-7, with D tentatively TRBD2 (6 bases). The CDR3 length is 14 residues. Germline values: CDR1 LNHDA, CDR2 SQIVND (reference sequence). V lost 10 bases, J lost 1 base, and 17 bases lay in between. The CDR3 nucleotides read TGTGCCACCGCATCCCGGGACTCGTCCTACGAGCAGTACTTC. It yields the protein CATASRDSSYEQYF.

V and J are TRBV7-3 and TRBJ2-1; 10 bases fit TRBD2. The germline CDR1 and CDR2 sequences are SGHTA and FQGTGA. The CDR3 spans 16 residues. With 3 bases clipped from V and 4 bases from J, the junction kept 6 bases outside the gene matches. The CDR3 here is CASSFTAGGRYNEQFF. CDR3 nucleotide sequence: TGTGCCAGCAGCTTCACAGCGGGGGGGAGATACAATGAGCAGTTCTTC.

V gene TRBV9 combines with J gene TRBJ1-1; tentative D call: TRBD1 (6 bases). Germline values: CDR1 SGDLS, CDR2 YYNGEE. V was clipped by 1 base and J by 5 bases, with 18 bases between them. This CDR3 has 16 amino acids. Here the CDR3 reads CASSVRGGSVGTEAFF. DNA of the CDR3: TGTGCCAGCAGCGTAAGGGGGGGTTCGGTTGGGACTGAAGCTTTCTTT.

V is TRBV5-1 and J is TRBJ2-3; tentatively, D is TRBD1 (6 bases). Germline V gene sequence: CDR1 SGHRS, CDR2 YFSETQ. CDR3 length equals 15 residues. Trimming removed 3 bases from V and 6 bases from J, with 17 bases in between. As DNA, the CDR3 is TGCGCCAGCAGCTCTGAGGGGGAGAGAGGGGATACGCAGTATTTT. Translation: CASSSEGERGDTQYF.

This rearrangement joins TRBV7-9 to TRBJ1-5, with a tentative D call TRBD1 (5 bases). The V gene's germline CDR1 is SEHNR and CDR2 FQNEAQ (reference sequence). The CDR3 consists of 15 residues. V dropped 5 bases and J dropped 1 base, with 12 bases sitting between them. CDR3 sequence (DNA): TGTGCCAGCAGCCCCGGGGGTAACAGCAATCAGCCCCAGCATTTT. This gives the protein CASSPGGNSNQPQHF.

The chain is built from TRBV5-4 and TRBJ2-7; possible D gene TRBD2, 5 bases. The CDR3 totals 14 residues. The V end was cut by 1 base, the J end by 3 bases, with 11 bases between. Germline values: CDR1 SGHNT, CDR2 YYREEE (reference sequence). CDR3: CASSLFGVHYEQYF. The CDR3 DNA sequence: TGTGCCAGCAGCTTGTTCGGGGTTCACTACGAGCAGTACTTC. Variable domain in full (rest from reference TRBV5-4 and TRBJ2-7): ETGVTQSPTHLIKTRGQQVTLRCSSQSGHNTVSWYQQALGQGPQFIFQYYREEENGRGNFPPRFSGLQFPNYSSELNVNALELDDSALYLCASSLFGVHYEQYFGPGTRLTVT.

This sequence joins TRBV5-1 and TRBJ2-3; D might be TRBD2 (6 bases). The germline V gene has CDR1 SGHRS and CDR2 YFSETQ. The ends were cut back, 4 bases at V and 0 bases at J, with 18 bases in the middle. The CDR3 totals 17 residues. The CDR3 sequence is CASSPTPSGGSTDTQYF. DNA of the CDR3: TGCGCCAGCAGCCCAACCCCTTCCGGAGGGAGCACAGATACGCAGTATTTT.

The chain links TRBV2 to TRBJ2-2; 9 bases map to TRBD1. The germline gives CDR1 SNHLY, CDR2 FYNNEI. The CDR3 is 19 amino acids. Germline trimming cut 1 base from V and 1 base from J; bases unmatched to any gene: 10. The CDR3 reads CASSEVSGGQGVNTGELFF. The CDR3, as DNA: TGTGCCAGCAGTGAAGTCTCGGGGGGACAGGGAGTGAACACCGGGGAGCTGTTTTTT. Full variable domain (outside the CDR3, taken from reference TRBV2 and TRBJ2-2): EPEVTQTPSHQVTQMGQEVILRCVPISNHLYFYWYRQILGQKVEFLVSFYNNEISEKSEIFDDQFSVERPDGSNFTLKIRSTKLEDSAMYFCASSEVSGGQGVNTGELFFGEGSRLTVL.

Written as DNA, the CDR3 is TGTGCCAGCAGCCAAGAACCTTTTGGAGGACAGAACAATCAGCCCCAGCATTTT. It encodes CASSQEPFGGQNNQPQHF. The chain has TRBV4-2 and TRBJ1-5; possible D gene TRBD1, 6 bases. The V end was cut by 0 bases, the J end by 3 bases, with 18 bases between. Per germline, CDR1 LGHNA and CDR2 YNFKEQ. The CDR3 has 18 amino acids.

This clone was observed a few times. The chain combines TRBV28 with TRBJ1-2; 10 bases map to TRBD1. With 3 bases clipped from V and 2 bases from J, the junction kept 3 bases outside the gene matches. Germline CDR1 is MDHEN and CDR2 is SYDVKM. The CDR3 runs 15 residues. DNA of the CDR3: TGTGCCAGCAGTTTCCGGACAGGGGGAAACTATGGCTACACCTTC. Translating it yields CASSFRTGGNYGYTF.

Comment on this clone: Other DNA sequences of this sample code for an identical CDR3. The chain has TRBV5-8 and TRBJ2-7; 7 bases fit TRBD1. CDR1 is SGHTS, CDR2 YDEGEE, per germline. The V gene end was trimmed by 0 bases and the J gene end by 6 bases; junction bases not matched to a gene: 6. This CDR3 has 14 amino acids. The DNA of the CDR3 is TGTGCCAGCAGCTTGGACCCTAGACAGGGCGAGCAGTACTTC. Translated, it gives CASSLDPRQGEQYF.

The chain combines TRBV7-2 with TRBJ2-5; weak D call: TRBD2 (5 bases). Germline values: CDR1 SGHTA, CDR2 FQGNSA. The CDR3 extends over 15 amino acids. Trimming left V 5 bases short and J 4 bases short, with 17 bases between. In DNA form, the CDR3 reads TGTGCCAGCAGCCCCCCCGCGACTACCCGAGAGACCCAGTACTTC. Amino acid sequence: CASSPPATTRETQYF.

The chain carries TRBV9 and TRBJ2-1; 11 bases line up with TRBD2. Trimming cost V 4 bases and J 8 bases; bases outside gene matches: 11. The CDR3 is 16 residues long. CDR1 SGDLS and CDR2 YYNGEE come from the germline V gene. The CDR3 sequence is CASSPGLADYNHEQFF. The CDR3 bases are TGTGCCAGCAGCCCGGGACTAGCGGACTACAATCATGAGCAGTTCTTC.

V usage is TRBV2 and J usage is TRBJ1-1; D is undetermined. CDR1 SNHLY and CDR2 FYNNEI come from the germline V gene. Trimming shortened V by 4 bases and J by 5 bases, and 11 bases separated the two germline ends. This CDR3 contains 13 residues. This CDR3 reads CASSGGPGTEAFF. As DNA, the CDR3 is TGTGCCAGCAGTGGTGGGCCCGGAACTGAAGCTTTCTTT.

This chain uses TRBV12-2 with TRBJ1-6. TRBV12-2 is shown as a pseudogene. The CDR3 runs to 15 residues. CDR3 residues: CASRSSGGRNSPLHF. DNA of the CDR3: TGTGCAAGTCGCTCTAGCGGGGGGAGGAATTCACCCCTCCACTTT.

This clone was seen a single time. The CDR3 coding sequence is TGTGCCAGCAGCTTACGACGGGGGGGTGAAAAACTGTTTTTT. It encodes CASSLRRGGEKLFF. The rearrangement uses TRBV7-8 and TRBJ1-4, with D possibly being TRBD1 (5 bases). The CDR3 is made up of 14 amino acids. Germline V gene data show CDR1 as SGHVS and CDR2 as FQNEAQ. V was cut by 2 bases and J by 7 bases, with 11 bases left in between.

The rearrangement links TRBV6-5 to TRBJ1-1; no clear D. CDR3 size: 16 residues. The V gene's germline CDR1 is MNHEY and CDR2 SVGAGI. With 1 base removed from V and 1 base from J, the gap between germline ends came to 13 bases. CDR3 sequence: CASSYLAGRTNTEAFF. CDR3 nucleotides: TGTGCCAGCAGTTACTTGGCGGGCAGGACGAACACTGAAGCTTTCTTT.

The gene calls are TRBV7-8 and TRBJ2-7; 8 bases are shared with TRBD2. The germline V gene encodes CDR1 SGHVS and CDR2 FQNEAQ. The CDR3 runs 16 residues. V shed 0 bases and J 1 base; nucleotides not matched to a gene: 5. CDR3 region: CASSLARIAGSYEQYF. CDR3 nucleotide sequence: TGTGCCAGCAGCTTAGCCCGGATAGCGGGGTCCTACGAGCAGTACTTC.

Only a few counts were recorded for this clone. The rearrangement uses TRBV28 and TRBJ1-4, with TRBD1 matching over 7 bases. Germline loops: CDR1 MDHEN, CDR2 SYDVKM. The CDR3 runs 17 residues. Trimming at V came to 6 bases and at J to 11 bases, leaving 21 bases not matched to a gene. The CDR3 region has the DNA TGTGCCAGCAGCTACAGTTGGGGAAACAGGGGAGTAGAGAAACTGTTTTTT. It translates to CASSYSWGNRGVEKLFF.

The count of this clone is one. This chain joins TRBV7-2 and TRBJ2-6; D gene ambiguous. The CDR3 extends over 17 amino acids. Per germline, CDR1 SGHTA and CDR2 FQGNSA. Between the trimmed V and J ends, which lost 3 bases and 2 bases, there was a span of 14 bases. CDR3 residues: CASSFSSTRAGANVLTF. CDR3 coding DNA: TGTGCCAGCAGCTTTTCTTCTACCCGTGCTGGGGCCAACGTCCTGACTTTC.

This chain joins TRBV19 and TRBJ2-7, with 8 nucleotides matching TRBD1. The length of the CDR3 is 15 residues. The germline gives CDR1 LNHDA, CDR2 SQIVND (reference sequence). J was trimmed by 1 base and V by 3 bases; bases with no gene match: 5. CDR3 nucleotide sequence: TGTGCCAGTAGTATCTTCAGGACAGGGTCCTACGAGCAGTACTTC. Protein product: CASSIFRTGSYEQYF.